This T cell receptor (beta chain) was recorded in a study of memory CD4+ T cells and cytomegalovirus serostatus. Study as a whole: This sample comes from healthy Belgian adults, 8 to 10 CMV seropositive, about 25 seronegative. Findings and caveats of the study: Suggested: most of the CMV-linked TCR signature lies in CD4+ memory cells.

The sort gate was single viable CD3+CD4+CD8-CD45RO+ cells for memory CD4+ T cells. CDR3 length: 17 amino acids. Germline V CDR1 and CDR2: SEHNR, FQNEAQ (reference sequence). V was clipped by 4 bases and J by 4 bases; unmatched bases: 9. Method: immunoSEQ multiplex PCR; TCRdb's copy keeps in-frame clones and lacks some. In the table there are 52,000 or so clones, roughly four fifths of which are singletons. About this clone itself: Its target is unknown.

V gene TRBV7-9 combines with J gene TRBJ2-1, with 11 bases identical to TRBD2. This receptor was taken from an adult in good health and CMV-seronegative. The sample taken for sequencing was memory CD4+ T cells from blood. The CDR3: CASSSTASGGTYNEQFF. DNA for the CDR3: TGTGCCAGCAGCTCGACCGCTAGCGGGGGGACTTACAATGAGCAGTTCTTC.